Below are 26 T cell receptor beta chains sequenced from a single sample in a study of shared clonotypes between healthy human individuals. Profiled with immunoSEQ multiplex PCR; TCRdb holds only in-frame clones, not every one. The sample lists more than 2,000,000 clones, around 90% seen once, with over 0.12% in the top ten. The sequencing sample was made of naive CD4+ T cells sorted from blood. Subset in this sample: CD45RA+ positively selected. All receptors come from a man between 18 and 29 years old in good health.

Details on this clone: Compared with germline, one end of the junction differs, possibly owing to a read error. The chain is built from TRBV6-6 and TRBJ2-1; 7 nucleotides agree with TRBD2. Germline assignment: CDR1 MNHNY and CDR2 SVGAGI (reference sequence). CDR3 length: 14 amino acids. The CDR3: CASRPGGSSNEQFF. The CDR3 nucleotides are TGTGCCAGCAGACCCGGGGGGTCCTCCAATGAGCAGTTCTTC.

The chain joins TRBV7-2 to TRBJ2-7, with TRBD2 identical over 7 bases. This CDR3 spans 14 amino acids. In germline, CDR1 is SGHTA, CDR2 FQGNSA. The V and J ends lost 0 bases and 6 bases, in that order; junction bases with no gene match: 5. This CDR3 is CASSLAGGPAEQYF. CDR3 DNA: TGTGCCAGCAGCTTAGCGGGAGGGCCGGCCGAGCAGTACTTC.

This clone appeared once. The chain recombines TRBV29-1 with TRBJ2-3; weak D call: TRBD2 (5 bases). Germline V gene data show CDR1 as SQVTM and CDR2 as ANQGSEA. Trimming pared 4 bases from V and 0 bases from J, leaving 11 bases between. The CDR3 loop spans 14 amino acids. Here the CDR3 DNA reads TGCAGCGTTGGAATAGCGACTAGCACAGATACGCAGTATTTT. This gives the protein CSVGIATSTDTQYF.

The rearrangement uses TRBV6-1 and TRBJ1-2, with no clear D. The V gene's germline CDR1 is MNHNS and CDR2 SASEGT. The CDR3 is made up of 14 amino acids. Between the trimmed V and J ends, which lost 0 bases and 7 bases, there was a span of 12 bases. CDR3 region: CASSEARMASGYTF. The CDR3, as DNA: TGTGCCAGCAGTGAAGCCAGGATGGCTAGTGGCTACACCTTC.

The chain links TRBV11-3 to TRBJ2-5; D assignment may be TRBD1 or TRBD2 (7 bases each). Germline V CDR1 and CDR2: SGHNT, YENEEA. The ends were cut back, 6 bases at V and 2 bases at J, with 19 bases in the middle. This CDR3 has 16 amino acids. CDR3 bases: TGTGCCAGCAGGAAGAGGGAGGGGGCCAAACAAGAGACCCAGTACTTC. Translating gives CASRKREGAKQETQYF.

Of note for this clone: This sample includes further DNA sequences coding for the same CDR3. This sequence joins TRBV9 and TRBJ1-2; 7 bases are shared with TRBD1. Per germline, CDR1 SGDLS and CDR2 YYNGEE. CDR3 length equals 15 residues. V shed 0 bases, J shed 3 bases, and the junction held 5 bases outside the gene matches. CDR3 sequence (DNA): TGTGCCAGCAGCGTAGGAGGCAGGGGGGACTATGGCTACACCTTC. This codes for CASSVGGRGDYGYTF.

V usage is TRBV28 and J usage is TRBJ1-5, with D hard to call. The CDR3 spans 15 residues. The V and J ends lost 7 bases and 8 bases respectively, with 21 bases between them. CDR1 is MDHEN and CDR2 is SYDVKM in the germline V gene. CDR3 nucleotides: TGTGCCAGCACCCCGGGAGGCAAGCGGAGGGAGCCCCAGCATTTT. Encoded protein: CASTPGGKRREPQHF.

The chain is built from TRBV27 and TRBJ1-2, with 9 bases fitting TRBD1. J lost 2 bases, V lost 4 bases, and 8 bases had no gene match. This CDR3 spans 16 amino acids. CDR1 MNHEY and CDR2 SMNVEV come from the germline V gene (reference sequence). CDR3 sequence: CASSYGTGKGNYGYTF. The CDR3 nucleotides read TGTGCCAGCAGTTACGGGACAGGGAAGGGGAACTATGGCTACACCTTC.

The chain joins TRBV5-6 to TRBJ2-4, with TRBD2 as a possible D gene (6 bases). Trimming removed 0 bases from V and 4 bases from J, with 14 bases in between. This CDR3 region has 16 residues. Germline CDR1 reads SGHDT; CDR2 reads YYEEEE. CDR3 nucleotides: TGTGCCAGCAGCTTGGCCGGCGGAGGGGTTAAAAACATTCAGTACTTC. Translating it yields CASSLAGGGVKNIQYF.

Remarks on this clone: Other nucleotide sequences from this sample produce the same CDR3. This sequence joins TRBV5-4 and TRBJ1-2, with D unresolved. Trimming shortened V by 0 bases and J by 5 bases, and 2 bases separated the two germline ends. This CDR3 contains 11 residues. Germline V gives CDR1 SGHNT, CDR2 YYREEE (reference sequence). CDR3 sequence reads: CASSLGYGYTF. The CDR3 coding sequence is TGTGCCAGCAGCTTGGGGTATGGCTACACCTTC.

The J gene is TRBJ2-7, the V gene TRBV7-8; a weak D match, TRBD2 (6 bases). The CDR3 runs 15 residues. The germline CDR1 and CDR2 sequences are SGHVS and FQNEAQ. Trimming stripped 5 bases from V and 6 bases from J, with 20 bases between. The CDR3: CASSKNGRGLGEQYF. CDR3 sequence (DNA): TGTGCCAGCAGCAAAAACGGGCGGGGTCTAGGCGAGCAGTACTTC.

The V gene is TRBV9, the J gene TRBJ2-7; 10 bases match TRBD2. Looked up from germline, CDR1 is SGDLS and CDR2 is YYNGEE. Trimming at V came to 0 bases and at J to 6 bases, leaving 3 bases not matched to a gene. The CDR3 is 14 amino acids. The CDR3 sequence is CASSVGLAGVEQYF. In nucleotides, the CDR3 is TGTGCCAGCAGCGTAGGGCTAGCGGGAGTCGAGCAGTACTTC.

The genes are TRBV5-1 and TRBJ1-1; TRBD1 might be the D (5 bases). Germline V gene data show CDR1 as SGHRS and CDR2 as YFSETQ. This CDR3 region has 17 residues. Deletions cut 3 bases from V and 0 bases from J, with 18 bases between. CDR3 sequence reads: CASSSRVGGKMNTEAFF. The CDR3 bases are TGCGCCAGCAGCTCCCGGGTCGGGGGAAAGATGAACACTGAAGCTTTCTTT.

As concerns this clone: This sample also contains other DNA sequences that code for the same CDR3. V gene TRBV27 combines with J gene TRBJ1-5; D possibly corresponds to TRBD1 (6 bases). The CDR3 has 14 amino acids. V lost 3 bases to trimming and J lost 4 bases, with 10 bases between them. Looked up from germline, CDR1 is MNHEY and CDR2 is SMNVEV (reference sequence). The CDR3 sequence is CASSLRQGNQPQHF. The CDR3 DNA follows: TGTGCCAGCAGTTTGAGGCAGGGGAATCAGCCCCAGCATTTT.

Concerning this clone itself: Other DNA sequences in this specimen translate into the identical CDR3. The chain joins TRBV5-1 to TRBJ1-6; D may be TRBD1 (6 bases). The CDR3 loop spans 15 amino acids. V was trimmed by 0 bases and J by 10 bases, leaving 14 bases between them. In germline, CDR1 is SGHRS, CDR2 YFSETQ. The CDR3 here is CASSLGGQGRSPLHF. The CDR3 nucleotides read TGCGCCAGCAGCTTGGGGGGGCAGGGTCGGTCACCCCTCCACTTT.

The V call is TRBV29-1, the J call TRBJ1-2; no definite D call. V was trimmed by 5 bases and J by 6 bases, leaving 10 bases between them. Germline values: CDR1 SQVTM, CDR2 ANQGSEA. The CDR3 totals 11 residues. CDR3 DNA: TGCAGCGTTAGGGAAGGGAATGGCTACACCTTC. It encodes CSVREGNGYTF.

This chain uses TRBV5-1 with TRBJ1-1, with 11 bases lining up with TRBD1. V was pared by 5 bases and J by 4 bases, with 16 bases of the junction left unmatched. Germline-derived CDR1 and CDR2 are SGHRS and YFSETQ. CDR3 length: 18 amino acids. This chain's CDR3 is CASSQLGQGAGRGTEAFF. The CDR3 DNA is TGCGCCAGCAGTCAACTCGGACAGGGGGCGGGAAGAGGCACTGAAGCTTTCTTT.

V gene TRBV2 combines with J gene TRBJ2-2; 9 bases agree with TRBD1. Trimming took 6 bases from V and 8 from J; bases not matched to a gene: 7. Germline values: CDR1 SNHLY, CDR2 FYNNEI. This CDR3 comprises 14 residues. The CDR3 DNA follows: TGTGCCAGCAGGGGACAGGGCATAGGTGGGGAGCTGTTTTTT. Translated, it gives CASRGQGIGGELFF.

Remarks on this clone: The sample contains more than one DNA sequence encoding this CDR3. The chain uses TRBV19 and TRBJ2-5; D is uncertain. From germline, CDR1 is LNHDA and CDR2 SQIVND (reference sequence). V was clipped by 6 bases and J by 5 bases, with 7 bases between them. The CDR3 runs to 11 residues. In DNA, the CDR3 is TGTGCCAGTAGGGTAGGTGAGACCCAGTACTTC. Its protein is CASRVGETQYF.

The chain links TRBV11-2 to TRBJ2-1; D is uncertain. V lost 0 bases to trimming and J lost 4 bases, with 16 bases between them. CDR3 size: 17 residues. The V gene's germline CDR1 is SGHAT and CDR2 FQNNGV. The CDR3 is CASSLDLERSLYNEQFF. The CDR3 bases are TGTGCCAGCAGCTTAGATCTTGAGCGATCACTTTACAATGAGCAGTTCTTC.

To note about this clone: This same CDR3 is encoded by further DNA sequences in the sample. The chain couples TRBV5-1 to TRBJ2-5; 9 nucleotides line up with TRBD1. The germline V gene has CDR1 SGHRS and CDR2 YFSETQ. The CDR3 spans 13 residues. J lost 4 bases, V lost 5 bases, and 3 bases had no gene match. CDR3 amino acids: CASRVGQGETQYF. CDR3 sequence (DNA): TGCGCCAGCAGAGTGGGACAGGGAGAGACCCAGTACTTC.

The chain carries TRBV6-1 and TRBJ1-1, with 7 positions matching TRBD1. Germline V gives CDR1 MNHNS, CDR2 SASEGT. Trimming cost V 5 bases and J 4 bases; bases outside gene matches: 4. The CDR3 spans 13 residues. The CDR3 spells CASSQNRGTEAFF. The CDR3 DNA reads TGTGCCAGCAGTCAAAACAGGGGCACTGAAGCTTTCTTT.

This clone appeared once. The genes are TRBV6-6 and TRBJ2-1, with 11 bases aligning to TRBD1. The germline CDR1 and CDR2 sequences are MNHNY and SVGAGI (reference sequence). Unmatched junction bases numbered 13, after V lost 2 bases and J lost 13 bases. This CDR3 comprises 16 residues. CDR3 loop: CASSYPPARTGGEQFF. The CDR3 DNA reads TGTGCCAGCAGTTACCCCCCCGCCCGGACAGGGGGCGAACAGTTCTTC.

This clone was seen a few times. Different DNA sequences within this sample yield the same CDR3. This chain links TRBV30 with TRBJ1-2; D gene ambiguous. In germline, CDR1 is GTSNPN, CDR2 SVGIG (reference sequence). V was clipped by 0 bases and J by 8 bases, with 7 bases between them. This CDR3 contains 11 residues. CDR3 bases: TGTGCCTGGAGTGTACGAGGGGGCTACACCTTC. Residues: CAWSVRGGYTF.

The V gene is TRBV10-2, the J gene TRBJ1-2; D is unresolved. The CDR3 covers 14 residues. Germline assignment: CDR1 WSHSY and CDR2 SAAADI. Trimming took 2 bases from V and 5 from J, leaving 12 bases between them. CDR3 in amino acids: CASSEQGSLYGYTF. CDR3 DNA sequence: TGCGCCAGCAGTGAGCAAGGAAGTTTATATGGCTACACCTTC.

This rearrangement joins TRBV28 to TRBJ1-5; D uncertain. Trimming stripped 6 bases from V and 3 bases from J, with 15 bases between. Germline CDR1 reads MDHEN; CDR2 reads SYDVKM. CDR3 length equals 15 residues. CDR3 in DNA: TGTGCCAGCAGGAGGCCGGGATCGAACAATCAGCCCCAGCATTTT. Translation gives CASRRPGSNNQPQHF.